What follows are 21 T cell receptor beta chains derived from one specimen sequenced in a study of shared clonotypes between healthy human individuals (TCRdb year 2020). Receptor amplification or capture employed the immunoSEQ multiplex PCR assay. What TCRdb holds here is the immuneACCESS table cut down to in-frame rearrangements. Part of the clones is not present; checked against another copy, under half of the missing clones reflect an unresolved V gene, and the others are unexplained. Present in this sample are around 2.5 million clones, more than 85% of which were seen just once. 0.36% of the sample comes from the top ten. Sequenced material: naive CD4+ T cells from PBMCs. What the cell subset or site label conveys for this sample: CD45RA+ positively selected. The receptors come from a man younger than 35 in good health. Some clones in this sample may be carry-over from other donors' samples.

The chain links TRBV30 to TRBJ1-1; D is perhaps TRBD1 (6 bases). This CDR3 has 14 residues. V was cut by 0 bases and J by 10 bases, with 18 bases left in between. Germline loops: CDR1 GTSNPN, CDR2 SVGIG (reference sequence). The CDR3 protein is CAWSVKGGIRTAFF. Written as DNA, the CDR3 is TGTGCCTGGAGTGTGAAAGGGGGTATACGGACAGCTTTCTTT.

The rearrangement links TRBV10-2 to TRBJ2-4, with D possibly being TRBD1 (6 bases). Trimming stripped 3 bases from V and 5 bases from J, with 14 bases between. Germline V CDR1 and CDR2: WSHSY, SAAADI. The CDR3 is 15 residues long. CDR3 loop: CASSEVWGRENIQYF. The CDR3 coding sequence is TGCGCCAGCAGTGAAGTCTGGGGGCGGGAAAACATTCAGTACTTC.

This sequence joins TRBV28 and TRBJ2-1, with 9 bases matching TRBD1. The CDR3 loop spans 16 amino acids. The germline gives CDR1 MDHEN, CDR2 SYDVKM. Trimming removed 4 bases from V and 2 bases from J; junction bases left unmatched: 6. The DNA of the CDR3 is TGTGCCAGCAGTTCACAGGGGGCTGTAGCCTACAATGAGCAGTTCTTC. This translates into CASSSQGAVAYNEQFF.

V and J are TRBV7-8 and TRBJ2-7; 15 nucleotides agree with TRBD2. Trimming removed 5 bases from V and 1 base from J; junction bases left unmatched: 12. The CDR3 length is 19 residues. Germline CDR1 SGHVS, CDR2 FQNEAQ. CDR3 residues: CASSPTRTSGRVVSYEQYF. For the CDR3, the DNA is TGTGCCAGCAGCCCAACACGGACTAGCGGGAGGGTTGTATCCTACGAGCAGTACTTC. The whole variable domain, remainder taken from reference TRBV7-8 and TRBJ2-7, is GAGVSQSPRYKVAKRGQDVALRCDPISGHVSLFWYQQALGQGPEFLTYFQNEAQLDKSGLPSDRFFAERPEGSVSTLKIQRTQQEDSAVYLCASSPTRTSGRVVSYEQYFGPGTRLTVT.

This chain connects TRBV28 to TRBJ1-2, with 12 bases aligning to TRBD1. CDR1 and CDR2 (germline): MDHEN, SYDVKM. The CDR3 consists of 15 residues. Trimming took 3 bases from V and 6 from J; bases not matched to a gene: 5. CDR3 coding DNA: TGTGCCAGCAGTTTGGGGGACAGGGGGCAGAATGGCTACACCTTC. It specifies CASSLGDRGQNGYTF.

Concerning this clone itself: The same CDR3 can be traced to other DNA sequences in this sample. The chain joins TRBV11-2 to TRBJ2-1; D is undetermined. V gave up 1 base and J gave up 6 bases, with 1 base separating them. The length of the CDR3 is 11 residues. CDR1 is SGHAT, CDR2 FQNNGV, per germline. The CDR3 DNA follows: TGTGCCAGCAGCTTAGTCAATGAGCAGTTCTTC. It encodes CASSLVNEQFF.

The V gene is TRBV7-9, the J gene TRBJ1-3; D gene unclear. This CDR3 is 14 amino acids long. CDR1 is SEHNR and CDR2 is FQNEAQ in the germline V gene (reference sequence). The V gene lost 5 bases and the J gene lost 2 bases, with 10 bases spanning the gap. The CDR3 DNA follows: TGTGCCAGCAGCCCGGTCTATCCTGGAAACACCATATATTTT. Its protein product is CASSPVYPGNTIYF. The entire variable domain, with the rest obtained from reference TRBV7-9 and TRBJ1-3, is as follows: DTGVSQNPRHKITKRGQNVTFRCDPISEHNRLYWYRQTLGQGPEFLTYFQNEAQLEKSRLLSDRFSAERPKGSFSTLEIQRTEQGDSAMYLCASSPVYPGNTIYFGEGSWLTVV.

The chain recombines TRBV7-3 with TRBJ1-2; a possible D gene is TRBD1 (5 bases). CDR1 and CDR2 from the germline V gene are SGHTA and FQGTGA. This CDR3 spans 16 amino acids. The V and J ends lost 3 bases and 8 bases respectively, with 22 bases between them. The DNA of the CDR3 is TGTGCCAGCAGCTTGCCGGGACGGGTCCTGCTCACGGGCTACACCTTC. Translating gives CASSLPGRVLLTGYTF.

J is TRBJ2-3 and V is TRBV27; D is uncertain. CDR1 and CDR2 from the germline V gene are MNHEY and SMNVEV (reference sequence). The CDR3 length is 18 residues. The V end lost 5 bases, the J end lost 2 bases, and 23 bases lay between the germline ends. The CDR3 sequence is CASSVIFPRGQTTDTQYF. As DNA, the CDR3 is TGTGCCAGCAGTGTTATTTTTCCCCGCGGCCAGACCACAGATACGCAGTATTTT.

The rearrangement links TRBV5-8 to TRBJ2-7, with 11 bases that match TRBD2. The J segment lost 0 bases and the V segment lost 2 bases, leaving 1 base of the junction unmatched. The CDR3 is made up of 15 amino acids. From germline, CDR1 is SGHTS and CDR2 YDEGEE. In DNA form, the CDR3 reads TGTGCCAGCAGCTTCGGGACTAGCGGCTCCTACGAGCAGTACTTC. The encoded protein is CASSFGTSGSYEQYF.

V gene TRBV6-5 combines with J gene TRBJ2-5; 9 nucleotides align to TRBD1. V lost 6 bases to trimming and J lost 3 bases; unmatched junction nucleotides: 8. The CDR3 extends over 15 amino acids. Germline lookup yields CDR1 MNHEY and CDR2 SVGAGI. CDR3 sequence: CASSEPGQGKETQYF. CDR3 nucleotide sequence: TGTGCCAGCAGCGAACCGGGACAGGGTAAAGAGACCCAGTACTTC.

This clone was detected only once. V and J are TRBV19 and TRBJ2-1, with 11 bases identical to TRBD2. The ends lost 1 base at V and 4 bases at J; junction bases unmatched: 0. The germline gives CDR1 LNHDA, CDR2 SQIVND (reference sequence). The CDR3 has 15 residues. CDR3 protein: CASSIGLAGYNEQFF. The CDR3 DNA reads TGTGCCAGTAGTATAGGACTAGCGGGATACAATGAGCAGTTCTTC.

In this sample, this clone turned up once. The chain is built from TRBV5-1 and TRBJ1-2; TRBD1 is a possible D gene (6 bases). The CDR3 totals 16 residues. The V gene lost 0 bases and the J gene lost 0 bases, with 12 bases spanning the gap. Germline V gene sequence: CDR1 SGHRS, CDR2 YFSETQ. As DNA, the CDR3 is TGCGCCAGCAGCTTGGGGCCCGGACAGCCTAACTATGGCTACACCTTC. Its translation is CASSLGPGQPNYGYTF.

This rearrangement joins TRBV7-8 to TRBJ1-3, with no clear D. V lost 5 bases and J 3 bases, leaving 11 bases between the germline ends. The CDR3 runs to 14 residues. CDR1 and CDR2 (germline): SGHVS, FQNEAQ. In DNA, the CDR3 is TGTGCCAGCAGCCTAGGAGCGATTGGAAACACCATATATTTT. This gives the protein CASSLGAIGNTIYF. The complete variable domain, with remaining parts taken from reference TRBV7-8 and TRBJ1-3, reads GAGVSQSPRYKVAKRGQDVALRCDPISGHVSLFWYQQALGQGPEFLTYFQNEAQLDKSGLPSDRFFAERPEGSVSTLKIQRTQQEDSAVYLCASSLGAIGNTIYFGEGSWLTVV.

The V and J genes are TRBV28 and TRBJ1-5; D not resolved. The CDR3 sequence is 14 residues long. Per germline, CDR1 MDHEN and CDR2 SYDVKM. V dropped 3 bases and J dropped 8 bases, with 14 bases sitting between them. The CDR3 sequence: CASSFLSGWEPQHF. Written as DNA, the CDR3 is TGTGCCAGCAGTTTCCTATCGGGTTGGGAGCCCCAGCATTTT.

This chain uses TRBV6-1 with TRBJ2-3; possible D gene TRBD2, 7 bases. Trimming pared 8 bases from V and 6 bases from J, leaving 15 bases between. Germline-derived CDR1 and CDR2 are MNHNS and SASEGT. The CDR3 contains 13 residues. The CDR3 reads CASQGGGTDTQYF. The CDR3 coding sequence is TGTGCCAGCCAGGGAGGGGGGACGGATACGCAGTATTTT.

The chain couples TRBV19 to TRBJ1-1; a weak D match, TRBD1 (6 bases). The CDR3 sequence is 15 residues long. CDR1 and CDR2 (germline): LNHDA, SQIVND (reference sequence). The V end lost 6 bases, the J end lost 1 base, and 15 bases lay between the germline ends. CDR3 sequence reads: CASRTGGVGNTEAFF. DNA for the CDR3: TGTGCCAGTAGGACAGGAGGGGTGGGGAACACTGAAGCTTTCTTT.

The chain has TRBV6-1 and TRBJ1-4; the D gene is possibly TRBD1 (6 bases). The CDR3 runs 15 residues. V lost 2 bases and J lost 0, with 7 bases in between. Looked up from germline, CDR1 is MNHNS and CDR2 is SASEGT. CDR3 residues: CASSEWTATNEKLFF. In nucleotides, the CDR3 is TGTGCCAGCAGTGAATGGACAGCAACTAATGAAAAACTGTTTTTT.

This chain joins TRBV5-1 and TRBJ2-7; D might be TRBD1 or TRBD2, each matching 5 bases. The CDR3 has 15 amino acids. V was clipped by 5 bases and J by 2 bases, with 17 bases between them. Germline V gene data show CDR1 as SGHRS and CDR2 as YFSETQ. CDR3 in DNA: TGCGCCAGCAGAACCCACGGGACGGATGCCTACGAGCAGTACTTC. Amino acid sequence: CASRTHGTDAYEQYF.

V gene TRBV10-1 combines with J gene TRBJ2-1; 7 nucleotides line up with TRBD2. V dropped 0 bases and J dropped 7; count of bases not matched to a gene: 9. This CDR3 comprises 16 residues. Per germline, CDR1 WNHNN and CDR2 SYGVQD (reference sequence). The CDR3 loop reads CASSESGGSNLNEQFF. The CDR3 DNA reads TGCGCCAGCAGTGAGTCGGGCGGGAGTAATTTAAATGAGCAGTTCTTC.

CDR3 DNA: TGTGCCAGCAGCGTAGTAGAGGGATCACCCACAGATACGCAGTATTTT. Translation: CASSVVEGSPTDTQYF. The J gene is TRBJ2-3, the V gene TRBV9; the D gene is possibly TRBD2 (5 bases). This CDR3 is 16 amino acids long. The V gene's germline CDR1 is SGDLS and CDR2 YYNGEE. V lost 0 bases to trimming and J lost 2 bases, with 13 bases between them.